The 9 T cell receptor beta chains below were found in one sample sequenced in a study of CD8 T cells in Susac syndrome. RNA, at about 0.45 to 1 ug, was reverse transcribed with random hexamers. TCRdb passed the immunoSEQ multiplex PCR reads through MiXCR, listing each CDR3 protein once. The table has over 100,000 distinct CDR3 sequences, approximately 90% seen once. The source material was CD8+ T cells from PBMCs. These receptors were taken from a human donor in good health.

This chain connects TRBV5-6 to TRBJ2-5; D ambiguous. Germline loops: CDR1 SGHDT, CDR2 YYEEEE. This CDR3 is 14 amino acids long. The V gene lost 4 bases and the J gene lost 4 bases, with 14 bases spanning the gap. CDR3 sequence (DNA): TGTGCCAGCAGCCCCCAGAATCGGCTAGAGACCCAGTACTTC. This translates into CASSPQNRLETQYF. The full variable domain, rest sourced from reference TRBV5-6 and TRBJ2-5, is DAGVTQSPTHLIKTRGQQVTLRCSPKSGHDTVSWYQQALGQGPQFIFQYYEEEERQRGNFPDRFSGHQFPNYSSELNVNALLLGDSALYLCASSPQNRLETQYFGPGTRLLVL.

The table lists this clonotype with a few counts. V is TRBV7-2 and J is TRBJ1-2; 8 bases map to TRBD1. The CDR3 is made up of 17 amino acids. In germline, CDR1 is SGHTA, CDR2 FQGNSA. V gave up 5 bases and J gave up 4 bases; unmatched junction bases: 15. The CDR3 DNA follows: TGTGCCAGCAGCGCAAGCAGGGGGCCGGGCGTTTTCTATGGCTACACCTTC. Its translation is CASSASRGPGVFYGYTF. The full variable domain, in which reference TRBV7-2 and TRBJ1-2 provide the parts outside the CDR3, is GAGVSQSPSNKVTEKGKDVELRCDPISGHTALYWYRQSLGQGLEFLIYFQGNSAPDKSGLPSDRFSAERTGGSVSTLTIQRTQQEDSAVYLCASSASRGPGVFYGYTFGSGTRLTVV.

V usage is TRBV5-4 and J usage is TRBJ2-5, with 9 bases aligning to TRBD1. The length of the CDR3 is 15 residues. The J segment lost 5 bases and the V segment lost 8 bases, leaving 13 bases of the junction unmatched. CDR1 is SGHNT and CDR2 is YYREEE in the germline V gene (reference sequence). CDR3 sequence (DNA): TGTGCCAGTACGCCGGGGACAGGGAGTCGGGAGACCCAGTACTTC. This encodes CASTPGTGSRETQYF.

This clonotype was observed a single time. This chain connects TRBV25-1 to TRBJ1-1, with TRBD1 as a possible D gene (5 bases). V lost 5 bases and J lost 6, with 13 bases in between. This CDR3 is 13 amino acids long. Germline lookup yields CDR1 MGHDK and CDR2 SYGVNS. As DNA, the CDR3 is TGTGCCAGCAGTCCCATGGCAGGGCCTGAAGCTTTCTTT. Translating it yields CASSPMAGPEAFF.

V and J are TRBV2 and TRBJ1-5; D gene ambiguous. With 6 bases removed from V and 6 bases from J, the gap between germline ends came to 12 bases. The CDR3 contains 13 residues. Germline V lookup: CDR1 SNHLY, CDR2 FYNNEI. As DNA, the CDR3 is TGTGCCAGCAGAACCCCCGGGTCTCAGCCCCAGCATTTT. Translated: CASRTPGSQPQHF.

This sequence joins TRBV12-3 or TRBV12-4 and TRBJ1-2; 9 bases are a match to TRBD1. V trimming: 6 bases; J trimming: 5 bases; junction bases outside the gene matches: 13. The CDR3 loop spans 16 amino acids. The chain's CDR3 is CASSPQGAQGIYGYTF. As DNA, the CDR3 is TGTGCCAGCAGCCCACAGGGGGCACAGGGTATTTATGGCTACACCTTC.

The chain is built from TRBV7-3 and TRBJ1-1; D perhaps matches TRBD1 (5 bases). CDR1 and CDR2 from the germline V gene are SGHTA and FQGTGA. V lost 0 bases to trimming and J lost 0 bases, with 8 bases between them. The CDR3 runs 15 residues. CDR3 sequence reads: CASSLTRGMNTEAFF. Here the CDR3 DNA reads TGTGCCAGCAGCTTAACGCGGGGGATGAACACTGAAGCTTTCTTT.

The chain carries TRBV29-1 and TRBJ2-2, with a tentative D call TRBD1 (6 bases). Trimming stripped 4 bases from V and 3 bases from J, with 12 bases between. Germline-derived CDR1 and CDR2 are SQVTM and ANQGSEA. This CDR3 comprises 14 residues. The CDR3 spells CSVGGTTHTGELFF. The CDR3 DNA reads TGCAGCGTTGGGGGGACAACACACACCGGGGAGCTGTTTTTT.

This chain uses TRBV30 with TRBJ2-6; maybe TRBD2 (5 bases). This CDR3 contains 14 residues. The V gene's germline CDR1 is GTSNPN and CDR2 SVGIG (reference sequence). The V end was cut by 3 bases, the J end by 1 base, with 7 bases between. CDR3: CAWRTISGANVLTF. CDR3 DNA: TGTGCCTGGAGGACTATTTCTGGGGCCAACGTCCTGACTTTC.